Presented here are 11 T cell receptor beta chains from one specimen sequenced in a study of tumor T cells in aggressive B-cell lymphoma. TCRdb's table, derived via immunoSEQ multiplex PCR, lists solely in-frame clones and lacks some. The data contain about 2,900 clones, 82% of them singletons. The specimen sequenced was tumor tissue. The source of these receptors is an adult with diffuse large B cell lymphoma.

The V gene is TRBV5-4, the J gene TRBJ2-5, with TRBD2 matching 7 bases. Germline V gene data show CDR1 as SGHNT and CDR2 as YYREEE (reference sequence). CDR3 length: 16 residues. With V trimmed by 6 bases and J by 5 bases, 16 bases remained unmatched. CDR3: CASTRSLAGVFETQYF. CDR3 in DNA: TGTGCCAGCACCCGTTCGCTTGCGGGGGTTTTCGAGACCCAGTACTTC.

The rearrangement links TRBV19 to TRBJ2-3; D is perhaps TRBD1 (6 bases). The CDR3 totals 16 residues. Deletions cut 4 bases from V and 1 base from J, with 15 bases between. CDR1 LNHDA and CDR2 SQIVND come from the germline V gene (reference sequence). In DNA, the CDR3 is TGTGCCAGTAGTACGACAGGATTTTACCGCACAGATACGCAGTATTTT. It specifies CASSTTGFYRTDTQYF.

The chain uses TRBV4-2 and TRBJ1-3; D remains unclear. This CDR3 has 14 residues. Deletions cut 0 bases from V and 3 bases from J, with 6 bases between. Germline-derived CDR1 and CDR2 are LGHNA and YNFKEQ. The CDR3 bases are TGTGCCAGCAGCCAAGAACCCAGTGGAAACACCATATATTTT. Translation: CASSQEPSGNTIYF.

The rearrangement joins TRBV5-6 to TRBJ1-2; 8 bases agree with TRBD1. There are 14 residues in the CDR3. Germline values: CDR1 SGHDT, CDR2 YYEEEE. V gave up 4 bases and J gave up 8 bases; unmatched junction bases: 10. CDR3 coding DNA: TGTGCCAGCAGCCGGGACAGGTCCCTTCAAGGCTACACCTTC. It specifies CASSRDRSLQGYTF.

This clone was observed a few times. The chain employs TRBV5-1 and TRBJ1-3; no clear D gene. Germline V gives CDR1 SGHRS, CDR2 YFSETQ. Deletions cut 5 bases from V and 0 bases from J, with 12 bases between. The CDR3 is 15 residues long. CDR3 nucleotide sequence: TGCGCCAGCAGTCCTATAACTAGCTCTGGAAACACCATATATTTT. Its translation: CASSPITSSGNTIYF.

The chain uses TRBV6-1 and TRBJ2-1; 7 positions agree with TRBD2. The V gene end was trimmed by 6 bases and the J gene end by 10 bases; junction bases not matched to a gene: 15. The V gene's germline CDR1 is MNHNS and CDR2 SASEGT. The CDR3 runs 15 residues. The CDR3 DNA follows: TGTGCCAGCAGAACTAGCGCCCCGCTGATAGGGGAGCAGTTCTTC. This gives the protein CASRTSAPLIGEQFF.

This clone is large (0.1 to 1%). This chain joins TRBV7-9 and TRBJ1-5; D might be TRBD1 (5 bases). Germline CDR1 reads SEHNR; CDR2 reads FQNEAQ (reference sequence). The CDR3 runs 15 residues. Trimming pared 5 bases from V and 3 bases from J, leaving 14 bases between. CDR3 amino acids: CASSGYDSPNQPQHF. The CDR3 DNA follows: TGTGCCAGCAGCGGATACGACAGCCCCAATCAGCCCCAGCATTTT.

The chain has TRBV5-1 and TRBJ2-7, with 10 bases matching TRBD1. The CDR3 is 15 residues long. The germline V gene has CDR1 SGHRS and CDR2 YFSETQ. Trimming cost V 0 bases and J 6 bases; bases outside gene matches: 6. CDR3 amino acids: CASSLGRDRGSEQYF. For the CDR3, the DNA is TGCGCCAGCAGCTTGGGCCGGGACAGGGGTAGCGAGCAGTACTTC.

This chain connects TRBV19 to TRBJ2-3; no clear D gene. The length of the CDR3 is 13 residues. V gave up 8 bases and J gave up 4 bases, with 13 bases separating them. Germline-derived CDR1 and CDR2 are LNHDA and SQIVND (reference sequence). Here the CDR3 DNA reads TGTGCCAGTTCCGATCAGGAATCAGATACGCAGTATTTT. Translated, it gives CASSDQESDTQYF.

This clone was seen once. V and J are TRBV29-1 and TRBJ1-6; 7 bases map to TRBD1. The CDR3 has 13 residues. CDR1 is SQVTM and CDR2 is ANQGSEA in the germline V gene. Germline trimming cut 7 bases from V and 10 bases from J; bases unmatched to any gene: 10. CDR3 in amino acids: CSARTGVQSPLHF. Written as DNA, the CDR3 is TGCAGCGCTAGGACAGGAGTACAGTCACCCCTCCACTTT.

V gene TRBV28 combines with J gene TRBJ2-1; maybe TRBD1 (6 bases). This CDR3 contains 12 residues. The V gene's germline CDR1 is MDHEN and CDR2 SYDVKM. Trimming shortened V by 5 bases and J by 8 bases, and 10 bases separated the two germline ends. CDR3 in amino acids: CASSPQGDEQFF. The CDR3 bases are TGTGCCAGCAGTCCACAGGGCGATGAGCAGTTCTTC.